The 29 T cell receptor beta chains below come from one sample, sequenced in a study of control samples from healthy donors and cancer patients. Clones were sequenced by immunoSEQ multiplex PCR, and TCRdb holds only the in-frame ones, with some missing. The data contain about 180,000 clones, roughly 89% of them singletons. The sequenced sample consisted of blood. These receptor sequences come from a woman between 45 and 65 years old in good health.

The chain is built from TRBV9 and TRBJ1-5; 7 bases match TRBD1. Germline V CDR1 and CDR2: SGDLS, YYNGEE. V was pared by 5 bases and J by 2 bases, with 4 bases of the junction left unmatched. This CDR3 spans 14 amino acids. The CDR3 loop is CASSPGQGNQPQHF. In nucleotides, the CDR3 is TGTGCCAGCAGTCCAGGACAGGGCAATCAGCCCCAGCATTTT.

The V call is TRBV6-5, the J call TRBJ1-2; D is uncertain. V was shortened by 2 bases and J by 2 bases, with 9 bases between the two germline ends. Germline V gene lookup returns CDR1 MNHEY and CDR2 SVGAGI. The CDR3 is 14 amino acids. The CDR3 region is CASSYRGRNYGYTF. The CDR3 bases are TGTGCCAGCAGTTACCGAGGCAGGAACTATGGCTACACCTTC.

The chain carries TRBV25-1 and TRBJ1-6; D remains unclear. The CDR3 is 13 residues long. The V and J ends lost 6 bases and 5 bases respectively, with 8 bases between them. Looked up from germline, CDR1 is MGHDK and CDR2 is SYGVNS. CDR3 in amino acids: CASRRVDNSPLHF. The CDR3 region has the DNA TGTGCCAGCAGGCGGGTCGATAATTCACCCCTCCACTTT.

J is TRBJ2-2 and V is TRBV30; the match to TRBD1 covers 9 bases. This CDR3 region has 16 residues. Losses at the gene ends were 4 bases for V and 5 bases for J; bases not matched to a gene: 11. The germline CDR1 and CDR2 sequences are GTSNPN and SVGIG (reference sequence). CDR3 in amino acids: CAWTSPGQGKTGELFF. The CDR3 nucleotides read TGTGCCTGGACCTCCCCGGGACAGGGAAAAACCGGGGAGCTGTTTTTT.

V and J are TRBV5-8 and TRBJ1-4; D gene unclear. Germline V CDR1 and CDR2: SGHTS, YDEGEE. This CDR3 comprises 19 residues. Trimming cost V 1 base and J 0 bases, with 19 bases left between them. The CDR3 loop reads CASSLLIGDRASTNEKLFF. The CDR3, as DNA: TGTGCCAGCAGCTTGTTAATAGGTGACCGCGCGTCAACTAATGAAAAACTGTTTTTT. The full variable domain, with the rest looked up from reference TRBV5-8 and TRBJ1-4, is EAGVTQSPTHLIKTRGQQATLRCSPISGHTSVYWYQQALGLGLQFLLWYDEGEERNRGNFPPRFSGRQFPNYSSELNVNALELEDSALYLCASSLLIGDRASTNEKLFFGSGTQLSVL.

V is TRBV20-1 and J is TRBJ2-1; the match to TRBD1 covers 11 bases. V dropped 3 bases and J dropped 8; count of bases not matched to a gene: 9. CDR1 and CDR2 (germline): DFQATT, SNEGSKA (reference sequence). This CDR3 spans 15 amino acids. The CDR3: CSASVRDRGVDEQFF. CDR3 DNA sequence: TGCAGTGCTAGTGTCCGGGACAGGGGGGTCGATGAGCAGTTCTTC.

The chain's CDR3 is CAWIPGSGGNYEQYF. DNA of the CDR3: TGTGCCTGGATCCCCGGAAGCGGGGGGAATTACGAGCAGTACTTC. The chain combines TRBV30 with TRBJ2-7; TRBD2 matches at 9 bases. Germline V CDR1 and CDR2: GTSNPN, SVGIG (reference sequence). This CDR3 has 15 residues. V lost 4 bases to trimming and J lost 4 bases; unmatched junction nucleotides: 11.

The chain employs TRBV5-5 and TRBJ2-6, with D possibly TRBD1 on 5 matching bases. The V gene's germline CDR1 is SGHKS and CDR2 YYEKEE (reference sequence). Trimming cost V 0 bases and J 0 bases, with 13 bases left between them. CDR3 size: 18 residues. The CDR3 DNA follows: TGTGCCAGCAGCTTGGATCCAGGGATGAGCTCTGGGGCCAACGTCCTGACTTTC. Its protein is CASSLDPGMSSGANVLTF.

The V call is TRBV19, the J call TRBJ2-7; the D gene is possibly TRBD1 (6 bases). This CDR3 has 15 amino acids. With 4 bases removed from V and 0 bases from J, the gap between germline ends came to 13 bases. Germline V gene sequence: CDR1 LNHDA, CDR2 SQIVND (reference sequence). The CDR3 DNA reads as TGTGCCAGTAGTAGTACAGACAGGTTCTCCTACGAGCAGTACTTC. As protein: CASSSTDRFSYEQYF.

The chain employs TRBV19 and TRBJ1-5; D is perhaps TRBD1 (6 bases). V lost 8 bases and J lost 3, with 14 bases in between. Germline CDR1 is LNHDA and CDR2 is SQIVND (reference sequence). This CDR3 contains 14 residues. In nucleotides, the CDR3 is TGTGCCAGTGGGACGGACAGACTCAATCAGCCCCAGCATTTT. Protein sequence: CASGTDRLNQPQHF. Based on the CDR3 plus reference TRBV19 and TRBJ1-5, the full variable domain is DGGITQSPKYLFRKEGQNVTLSCEQNLNHDAMYWYRQDPGQGLRLIYYSQIVNDFQKGDIAEGYSVSREKKESFPLTVTSAQKNPTAFYLCASGTDRLNQPQHFGDGTRLSIL.

The genes are TRBV6-2 or TRBV6-3 and TRBJ1-1, with TRBD1 identical over 7 bases. There are 16 residues in the CDR3. V lost 6 bases, J lost 8 bases, and 18 bases stayed unmatched. The V gene's germline CDR1 is MNHEY and CDR2 SVGEGT. The CDR3 protein is CASSTLPWTQGTEAFF. The CDR3 nucleotides are TGTGCCAGCAGCACCTTACCATGGACACAGGGGACCGAAGCTTTCTTT.

The V and J genes are TRBV14 and TRBJ1-6; TRBD1 agrees at 7 bases. V shed 4 bases and J 10 bases; nucleotides not matched to a gene: 10. Germline CDR1 SGHDN, CDR2 FVKESK. The CDR3 length is 15 residues. The CDR3 region is CASSPQGVVGSPLHF. The CDR3 DNA reads as TGTGCCAGCAGCCCCCAGGGGGTAGTGGGCTCACCCCTCCACTTT. The variable domain in full, completed from reference TRBV14 and TRBJ1-6, reads EAGVTQFPSHSVIEKGQTVTLRCDPISGHDNLYWYRRVMGKEIKFLLHFVKESKQDESGMPNNRFLAERTGGTYSTLKVQPAELEDSGVYFCASSPQGVVGSPLHFGNGTRLTVT.

The V gene is TRBV7-3, the J gene TRBJ1-2; D is ambiguous. The V and J ends lost 5 bases and 5 bases respectively, with 12 bases between them. The CDR3 runs 13 residues. Germline CDR1 and CDR2: SGHTA and FQGTGA. The CDR3 DNA reads as TGTGCCAGCAGCCCGAGCCGAGATTATGGCTACACCTTC. Translated, it gives CASSPSRDYGYTF.

This clone is a singleton in its sample. This sequence joins TRBV5-8 and TRBJ2-1, with TRBD2 identical over 7 bases. Germline V CDR1 and CDR2: SGHTS, YDEGEE. This CDR3 region has 17 residues. The V gene end was trimmed by 0 bases and the J gene end by 1 base; junction bases not matched to a gene: 7. The CDR3 sequence is CASSLAPISGSYNEQFF. The CDR3 bases are TGTGCCAGCAGCTTGGCGCCGATTAGCGGGTCCTACAATGAGCAGTTCTTC.

This chain links TRBV7-2 with TRBJ1-2; D is unclear. V was shortened by 0 bases and J by 6 bases, with 5 bases between the two germline ends. The CDR3 sequence is 12 residues long. Germline values: CDR1 SGHTA, CDR2 FQGNSA. The CDR3, as DNA: TGTGCCAGCAGCTTAGCGCGAAATGGCTACACCTTC. Amino acids: CASSLARNGYTF.

CDR3 coding DNA: TGTGCCAGCAGTTCACTGGCGAGGGAAGCTTTCTTT. This codes for CASSSLAREAFF. The rearrangement uses TRBV25-1 and TRBJ1-1; D unresolved. CDR3 length equals 12 residues. V was shortened by 5 bases and J by 8 bases, with 12 bases between the two germline ends. Per germline, CDR1 MGHDK and CDR2 SYGVNS. The full variable domain, with the rest looked up from reference TRBV25-1 and TRBJ1-1, is EADIYQTPRYLVIGTGKKITLECSQTMGHDKMYWYQQDPGMELHLIHYSYGVNSTEKGDLSSESTVSRIRTEHFPLTLESARPSHTSQYLCASSSLAREAFFGQGTRLTVV.

A remark on this clone: This sample includes further DNA sequences coding for the same CDR3. This rearrangement joins TRBV3-1 (or the pseudogene TRBV3-2) to TRBJ2-7, with D perhaps TRBD1 or TRBD2 (7 bases each). The CDR3 extends over 13 amino acids. Germline V gene lookup returns CDR1 LGHDT and CDR2 YNNKEL (reference sequence). With 3 bases removed from V and 4 bases from J, the gap between germline ends came to 10 bases. CDR3 region: CASSHRGGYEQYF. The CDR3 DNA sequence: TGTGCCAGCAGCCACAGGGGGGGATACGAGCAGTACTTC.

The gene calls are TRBV28 and TRBJ1-1; D gene uncertain. The CDR3 sequence is 13 residues long. V dropped 6 bases and J dropped 11 bases, with 19 bases sitting between them. The germline V gene has CDR1 MDHEN and CDR2 SYDVKM. Here the CDR3 reads CASSRDSFTPAFF. DNA for the CDR3: TGTGCCAGCAGCAGAGACTCTTTCACTCCCGCTTTCTTT.

The V call is TRBV14, the J call TRBJ1-4, with D hard to call. The CDR3 runs 15 residues. The germline V and J ends were trimmed by 4 bases and 8 bases, with 17 bases remaining between them. The germline CDR1 and CDR2 sequences are SGHDN and FVKESK. CDR3 DNA: TGTGCCAGCAGCCCAGTATTCGGGCTTCGGGAAAAACTGTTTTTT. Residues: CASSPVFGLREKLFF.

The chain links TRBV19 to TRBJ2-2; tentative D call: TRBD2 (5 bases). The germline V gene has CDR1 LNHDA and CDR2 SQIVND (reference sequence). V dropped 8 bases and J dropped 0 bases, with 13 bases sitting between them. The CDR3 is made up of 15 amino acids. For the CDR3, the DNA is TGTGCCAGTGACCCGAGCGGAACGAACACCGGGGAGCTGTTTTTT. Protein sequence: CASDPSGTNTGELFF.

The chain joins TRBV16 to TRBJ1-1; weak D call: TRBD1 (6 bases). The CDR3 has 14 residues. V dropped 4 bases and J dropped 2 bases, with 11 bases sitting between them. Germline V gives CDR1 KGHSY, CDR2 FQNENV. CDR3 region: CASSPFRGNTEAFF. The CDR3 DNA reads as TGTGCCAGCAGCCCCTTCAGGGGAAACACTGAAGCTTTCTTT. Complete variable domain (other parts from reference TRBV16 and TRBJ1-1): GEEVAQTPKHLVRGEGQKAKLYCAPIKGHSYVFWYQQVLKNEFKFLISFQNENVFDETGMPKERFSAKCLPNSPCSLEIQATKLEDSAVYFCASSPFRGNTEAFFGQGTRLTVV.

On this clone: This specimen includes other DNA sequences encoding the same CDR3. The J gene is TRBJ2-1, the V gene TRBV9; D is undetermined. V dropped 0 bases and J dropped 0 bases, with 7 bases sitting between them. The CDR3 covers 15 residues. The germline CDR1 and CDR2 sequences are SGDLS and YYNGEE. CDR3 in DNA: TGTGCCAGCAGCGTAGTGGGGTCCTCCTACAATGAGCAGTTCTTC. This codes for CASSVVGSSYNEQFF.

The J gene is TRBJ2-3, the V gene TRBV7-2; 12 nucleotides align to TRBD2. The CDR3 is made up of 16 amino acids. The V gene's germline CDR1 is SGHTA and CDR2 FQGNSA. The J segment lost 5 bases and the V segment lost 2 bases, leaving 5 bases of the junction unmatched. CDR3 in amino acids: CASSLRLAGVVDTQYF. For the CDR3, the DNA is TGTGCCAGCAGCTTAAGACTAGCGGGAGTTGTAGATACGCAGTATTTT.

CDR3 DNA: TGTGCCAGCAGTGGAATATTCGGACTAGAGCTTCACTCTGGGGCCAACGTCCTGACTTTC. It encodes CASSGIFGLELHSGANVLTF. The V call is TRBV6-2 or TRBV6-3, the J call TRBJ2-6, with 7 bases that match TRBD2. The junction had 16 bases not matched to a gene; V was cut back by 5 bases and J by 0 bases. The CDR3 is made up of 20 amino acids. Germline-derived CDR1 and CDR2 are MNHEY and SVGEGT.

Regarding this clone: Other nucleotide sequences in the sample specify the same CDR3. The CDR3 bases are TGTGCCAGCAGTTACTCGACGGGGACTGAAGCTTTCTTT. It encodes CASSYSTGTEAFF. The V and J genes are TRBV6-5 and TRBJ1-1; no clear D gene. The CDR3 extends over 13 amino acids. The V and J ends lost 0 bases and 5 bases respectively, with 7 bases between them. In germline, CDR1 is MNHEY, CDR2 SVGAGI.

The rearrangement joins TRBV5-1 to TRBJ2-7, with 7 bases identical to TRBD2. CDR1 SGHRS and CDR2 YFSETQ come from the germline V gene. This CDR3 comprises 16 residues. V dropped 1 base and J dropped 0; count of bases not matched to a gene: 7. The CDR3 DNA reads TGCGCCAGCAGCTTGACCAGCGGGGCCATCTCCTACGAGCAGTACTTC. Encoded protein: CASSLTSGAISYEQYF.

The chain employs TRBV5-1 and TRBJ1-5, with TRBD1 matching over 8 bases. The junction had 14 bases not matched to a gene; V was cut back by 4 bases and J by 8 bases. This CDR3 contains 16 residues. CDR1 and CDR2 from the germline V gene are SGHRS and YFSETQ. CDR3 DNA sequence: TGCGCCAGCAGCCTTGGACAGGGAGGGGTCGGGGAGCCCCAGCATTTT. Translated, it gives CASSLGQGGVGEPQHF.

The rearrangement joins TRBV27 to TRBJ2-1; 10 positions agree with TRBD1. Losses at the gene ends were 7 bases for V and 3 bases for J; bases not matched to a gene: 3. From germline, CDR1 is MNHEY and CDR2 SMNVEV (reference sequence). The CDR3 sequence is 14 residues long. The CDR3 region is CASKDRGHYNEQFF. The DNA for the CDR3 is TGTGCCAGCAAAGACAGGGGGCACTACAATGAGCAGTTCTTC.

This sequence joins TRBV3-1 (or the pseudogene TRBV3-2) and TRBJ2-3, with 7 positions matching TRBD2. Germline values: CDR1 LGHDT, CDR2 YNNKEL (reference sequence). V dropped 2 bases and J dropped 3; count of bases not matched to a gene: 8. This CDR3 spans 16 amino acids. The CDR3 here is CASSQRLAGATDTQYF. The CDR3 region has the DNA TGTGCCAGCAGCCAAAGGCTCGCGGGAGCGACAGATACGCAGTATTTT.